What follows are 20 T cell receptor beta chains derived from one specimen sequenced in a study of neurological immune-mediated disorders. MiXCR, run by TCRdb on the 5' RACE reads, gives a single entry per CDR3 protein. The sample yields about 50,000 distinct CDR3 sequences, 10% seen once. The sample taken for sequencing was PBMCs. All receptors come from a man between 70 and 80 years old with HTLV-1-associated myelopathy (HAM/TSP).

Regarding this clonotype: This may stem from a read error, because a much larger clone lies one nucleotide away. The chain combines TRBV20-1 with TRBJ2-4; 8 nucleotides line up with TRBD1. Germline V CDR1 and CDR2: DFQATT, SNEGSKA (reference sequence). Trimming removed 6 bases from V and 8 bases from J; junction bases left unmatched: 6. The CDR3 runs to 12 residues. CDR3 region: CSASGQADIQYF. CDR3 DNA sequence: TGCAGTGCCTCGGGACAGGCGGACATTCAGTACTTC.

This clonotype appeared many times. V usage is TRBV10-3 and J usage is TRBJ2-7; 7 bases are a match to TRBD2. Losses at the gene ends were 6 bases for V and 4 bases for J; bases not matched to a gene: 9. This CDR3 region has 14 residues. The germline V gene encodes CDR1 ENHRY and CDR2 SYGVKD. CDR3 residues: CAIREAGSAYEQYF. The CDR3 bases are TGTGCCATCAGGGAAGCGGGGAGTGCATACGAGCAGTACTTC.

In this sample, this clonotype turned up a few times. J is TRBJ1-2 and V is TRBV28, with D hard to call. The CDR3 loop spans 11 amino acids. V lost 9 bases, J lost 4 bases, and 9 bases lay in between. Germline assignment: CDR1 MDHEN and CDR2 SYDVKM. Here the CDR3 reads CASRLFYGYTF. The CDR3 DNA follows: TGTGCCAGTAGACTTTTCTATGGCTACACCTTC.

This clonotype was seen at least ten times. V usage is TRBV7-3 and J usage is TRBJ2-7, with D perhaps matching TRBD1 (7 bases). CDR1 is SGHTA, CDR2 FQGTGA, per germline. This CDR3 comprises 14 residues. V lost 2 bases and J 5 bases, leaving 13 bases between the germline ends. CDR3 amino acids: CASSLSGGRDEQYF. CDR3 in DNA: TGTGCCAGCAGCTTATCAGGGGGGCGTGACGAGCAGTACTTC.

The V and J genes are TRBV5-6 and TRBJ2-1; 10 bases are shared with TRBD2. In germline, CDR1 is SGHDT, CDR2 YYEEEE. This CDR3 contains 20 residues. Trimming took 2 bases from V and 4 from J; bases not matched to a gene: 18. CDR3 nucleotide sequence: TGTGCCAGCAGCTTAATTAGCGGTACAGGACTAGCGGCTATATACAATGAGCAGTTCTTC. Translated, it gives CASSLISGTGLAAIYNEQFF.

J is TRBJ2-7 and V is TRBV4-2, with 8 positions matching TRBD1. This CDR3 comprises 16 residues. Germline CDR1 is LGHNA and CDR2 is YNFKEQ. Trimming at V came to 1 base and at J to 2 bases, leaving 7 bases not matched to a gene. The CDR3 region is CASSQASGQATYEQYF. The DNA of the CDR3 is TGTGCCAGCAGCCAAGCGTCGGGACAGGCTACCTACGAGCAGTACTTC.

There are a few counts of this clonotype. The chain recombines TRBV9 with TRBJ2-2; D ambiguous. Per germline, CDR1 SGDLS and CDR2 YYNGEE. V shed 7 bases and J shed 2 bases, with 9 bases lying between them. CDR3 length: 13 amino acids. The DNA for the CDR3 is TGTGCCAGCTCACTTATTAACACCGGGGAGCTGTTTTTT. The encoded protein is CASSLINTGELFF.

The CDR3 protein is CASSPWPVTYEKLFF. The DNA of the CDR3 is TGTGCCAGCAGTCCCTGGCCTGTCACCTATGAAAAACTGTTTTTT. The V and J genes are TRBV28 and TRBJ1-4; D is undetermined. CDR1 and CDR2 from the germline V gene are MDHEN and SYDVKM. This CDR3 has 15 amino acids. Trimming stripped 5 bases from V and 6 bases from J, with 16 bases between.

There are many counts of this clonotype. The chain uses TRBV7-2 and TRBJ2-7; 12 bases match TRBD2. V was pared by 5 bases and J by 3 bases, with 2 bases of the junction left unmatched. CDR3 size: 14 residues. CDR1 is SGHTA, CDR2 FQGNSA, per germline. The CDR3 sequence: CASSKTSGSYEQYF. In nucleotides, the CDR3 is TGTGCCAGCAGCAAGACTAGCGGGAGCTACGAGCAGTACTTC.

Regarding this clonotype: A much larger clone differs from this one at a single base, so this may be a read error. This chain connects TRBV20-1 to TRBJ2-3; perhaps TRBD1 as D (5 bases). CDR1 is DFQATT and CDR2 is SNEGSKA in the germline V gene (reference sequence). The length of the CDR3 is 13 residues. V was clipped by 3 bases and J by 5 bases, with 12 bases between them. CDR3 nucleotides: TGCAGTGCTAGTCTGGGGCACAGAGATACGCAGTATTTT. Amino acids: CSASLGHRDTQYF.

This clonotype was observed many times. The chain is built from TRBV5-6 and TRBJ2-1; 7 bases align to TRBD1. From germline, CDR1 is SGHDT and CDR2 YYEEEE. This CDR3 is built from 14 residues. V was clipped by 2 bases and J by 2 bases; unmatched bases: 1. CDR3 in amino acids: CASSLGTAYNEQFF. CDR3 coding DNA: TGTGCCAGCAGCTTAGGGACAGCCTACAATGAGCAGTTCTTC.

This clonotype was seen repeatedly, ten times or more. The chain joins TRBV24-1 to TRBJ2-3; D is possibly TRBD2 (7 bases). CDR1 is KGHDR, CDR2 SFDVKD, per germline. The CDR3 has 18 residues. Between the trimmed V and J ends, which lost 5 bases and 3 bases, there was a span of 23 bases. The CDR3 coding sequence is TGTGCCACCAGTGGGGCAGGCCGCGGGGGCACACCAACAGATACGCAGTATTTT. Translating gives CATSGAGRGGTPTDTQYF.

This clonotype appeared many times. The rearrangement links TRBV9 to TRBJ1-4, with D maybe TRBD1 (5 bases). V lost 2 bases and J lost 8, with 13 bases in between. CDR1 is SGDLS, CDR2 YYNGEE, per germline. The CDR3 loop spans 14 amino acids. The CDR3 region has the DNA TGTGCCAGCAGCGTCGGGACCGGCGGAGAAAAACTGTTTTTT. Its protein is CASSVGTGGEKLFF.

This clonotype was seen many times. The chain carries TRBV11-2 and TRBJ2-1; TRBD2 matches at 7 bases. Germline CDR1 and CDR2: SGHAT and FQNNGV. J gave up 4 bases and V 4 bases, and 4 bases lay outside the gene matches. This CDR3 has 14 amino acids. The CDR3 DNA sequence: TGTGCCAGCAGCTCTGGGGGGGGGTACAATGAGCAGTTCTTC. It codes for CASSSGGGYNEQFF.

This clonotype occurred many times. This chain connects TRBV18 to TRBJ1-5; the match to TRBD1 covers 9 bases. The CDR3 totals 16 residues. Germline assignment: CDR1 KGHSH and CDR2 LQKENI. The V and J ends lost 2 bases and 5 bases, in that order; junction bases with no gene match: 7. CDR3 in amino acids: CASSPAYRGRDQPQHF. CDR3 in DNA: TGTGCCAGCTCACCAGCTTACAGGGGGCGCGATCAGCCCCAGCATTTT.

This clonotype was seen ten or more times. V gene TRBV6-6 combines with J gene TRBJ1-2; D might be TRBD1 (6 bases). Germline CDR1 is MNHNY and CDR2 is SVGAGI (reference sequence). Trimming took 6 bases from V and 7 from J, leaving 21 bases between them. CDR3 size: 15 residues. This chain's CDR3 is CASSPNPGGAGGYTF. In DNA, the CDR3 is TGTGCCAGCAGCCCTAACCCGGGGGGCGCAGGTGGCTACACCTTC.

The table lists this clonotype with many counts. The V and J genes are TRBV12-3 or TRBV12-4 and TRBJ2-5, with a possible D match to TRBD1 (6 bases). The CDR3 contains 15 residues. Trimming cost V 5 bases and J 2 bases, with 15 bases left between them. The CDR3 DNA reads TGTGCCAGCAGTCAAAGGCATGGACAGCAAGAGACCCAGTACTTC. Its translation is CASSQRHGQQETQYF.

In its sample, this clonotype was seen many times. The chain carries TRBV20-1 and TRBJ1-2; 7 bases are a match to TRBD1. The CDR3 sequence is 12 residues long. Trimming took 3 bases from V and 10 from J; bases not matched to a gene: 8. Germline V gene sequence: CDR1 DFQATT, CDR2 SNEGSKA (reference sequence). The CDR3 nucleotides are TGCAGTGCTAGCAGGACAGGCGACTTCTACACCTTC. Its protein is CSASRTGDFYTF.

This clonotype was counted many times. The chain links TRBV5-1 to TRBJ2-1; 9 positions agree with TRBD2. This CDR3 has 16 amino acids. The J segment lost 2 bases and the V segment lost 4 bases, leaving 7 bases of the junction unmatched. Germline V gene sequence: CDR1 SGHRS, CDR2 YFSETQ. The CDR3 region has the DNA TGCGCCAGCAGCCCAGGGACTAGCACCACCTACAATGAGCAGTTCTTC. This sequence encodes CASSPGTSTTYNEQFF. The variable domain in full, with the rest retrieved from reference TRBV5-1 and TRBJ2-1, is KAGVTQTPRYLIKTRGQQVTLSCSPISGHRSVSWYQQTPGQGLQFLFEYFSETQRNKGNFPGRFSGRQFSNSRSEMNVSTLELGDSALYLCASSPGTSTTYNEQFFGPGTRLTVL.

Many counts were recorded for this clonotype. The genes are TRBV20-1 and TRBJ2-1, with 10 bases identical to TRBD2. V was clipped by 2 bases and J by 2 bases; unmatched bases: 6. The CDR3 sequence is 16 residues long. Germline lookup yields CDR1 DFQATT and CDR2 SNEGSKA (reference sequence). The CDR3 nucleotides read TGCAGTGCTAGACCCATTACTAGCGGGGCCTACAATGAGCAGTTCTTC. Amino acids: CSARPITSGAYNEQFF.